Given below is one TCR beta chain in context. This sample was included in a study of blood T cell repertoires in COVID-19. Study-level information: PBMCs, B-cell-depleted T cells, or T cells provided the cDNA or gDNA that made up the material.

Trimming took 4 bases from V and 1 from J; bases not matched to a gene: 7. CDR3 length: 17 residues. Looked up from germline, CDR1 is MNHEY and CDR2 is SMNVEV (reference sequence). Sequenced by immunoSEQ multiplex PCR; TCRdb stores in-frame clones only, minus some. The sample shows over 250,000 clones, over 80% of them seen only once. The specimen sequenced was peripheral blood. The receptor was isolated from a woman aged 50 to 60 with COVID-19, enrolled during active disease. This chain connects TRBV27 to TRBJ1-1; 12 nucleotides agree with TRBD1. The CDR3 loop reads CASSSGQGAWANTEAFF. In DNA form, the CDR3 reads TGTGCCAGCAGTTCGGGACAGGGGGCGTGGGCGAACACTGAAGCTTTCTTT.